This T cell receptor beta chain comes out of a study of human T cells and chemical hapten exposure (dated by TCRdb to about 2021). Study-level background: For sensitization, 2% DPC in acetone was applied to a 2 cm by 2 cm area of upper inner arm skin. Throughout the study period of about 23 weeks, patients also received therapeutic DPC doses to the scalp every week. Patch testing was performed on the upper back with Finn chambers containing 0.01% DPC, and the patch tests were scored after 6 days according to International Contact Dermatitis Research Group standards. Most of the patients in the cohort were female, and the cohort covered alopecia areata with under or over 50% scalp involvement, alopecia totalis and alopecia universalis. Libraries were pooled for sequencing, and per-sample TCR yields varied mainly because of small differences in library volumes within the pool. This study followed changes in the peripheral blood TCR repertoire in vivo during primary and secondary sensitization of alopecia patients to the hapten diphenylcyclopropenone (DPC). Blood samples were taken from patients before sensitization (week 0) and at 2, 6 and about 24 weeks after DPC sensitization. Twenty-nine alopecia patients gave blood for TCR sequencing at one to four time points (pre-sensitization, 2, 6 and 24 weeks). Findings and caveats that apply to the study as a whole: Repeated subsampling changed both the strength of the expansion versus patch-test correlation and the threshold at which the correlation became significant. Alopecia, a presumed autoimmune disease, was present in all patients, so the immune response of the patients might differ from that of healthy individuals. Expanded TCRs formed significantly more large CDR3 similarity clusters than pre-sensitization or healthy control sets, consistent with antigen-driven responses. The number of TCRs above 1 in 1000 frequency did not change with DPC sensitization; there was no evidence of global repertoire structure alterations. A positive correlation was found between the number of PT1 expanded TCRs and patch test score, with significance reached at thresholds 8, 16 and 32 but not 4.

Library preparation employed RACE. The listed sequencing device is NextSeq 500. During library preparation, unique molecular identifiers were attached to individual cDNA molecules so that TCRs could be counted in a quantitative, reproducible way. From each blood RNA sample, both TCR alpha and TCR beta chains were sequenced. Under the source paper's analysis protocol: A median of about 100,000 TCRs per sample was observed, with a range of about 23,224 to 700,000. V, J and CDR3 annotation of the TCR reads was performed with the Decombinator software suite. Every sample was subsampled to the same number of TCRs (28,000) for the PS versus PT1 abundance plots. TCRs were defined as expanded if absent before sensitization and observed at least eight times at the 2-week time point. TCRdb reran the public reads through fastp at Q25 and MiXCR, keeping productive beta chains. Records with the same CDR3 protein are collapsed into one entry carrying the most frequent genes and DNA. TCRdb, rather than the study authors, made the V and J calls. A total of approximately 87,000 distinct CDR3 sequences appear in this sample, about an eighth of them only once. The top ten hold about 3% of the sample.

To note about this clonotype: Its target antigen remains unknown. No qualities accompany the bases; no much larger clone lies one base away.

Unmatched junction bases come to 11, with V trimmed by 0 bases and J by 7 bases. Taken from cysteine to phenylalanine, the CDR3 has 15 residues. The entry retains the CDR3 DNA only, 45 bases that are in frame from base 1. Sequences DFQATT (CDR1) and SNEGSKA (CDR2) are obtained from the germline V gene (reference sequence). The time point label of this sample denotes: patch test 2, 6 weeks after DPC sensitization. The treatment or condition tag for this specimen amounts to: therapeutic diphenylcyclopropenone sensitization with weekly scalp DPC. At every patch-test visit, the blood draw took place before the patch test was put on. Patients were eligible if aged 18 to 70, diagnosed with alopecia and judged suitable for DPC therapy, and pregnant patients were excluded. Total RNA was isolated from unfractionated whole blood collected in Tempus Blood RNA tubes.

This specimen was whole blood, taken in connection with sensitization to the hapten diphenylcyclopropenone (DPC). Recombination linked TRBV20-1 to TRBJ2-7, and TRBD1 matches 8 of the central bases. This sequence was found in a woman aged 40 to 55 with alopecia areata. Some clones in this sample may be carry-over from other donors' samples. The CDR3 reads CSARDRAGGTWEQYF. DNA sequence: TGCAGTGCTAGAGATCGGGCAGGGGGCACTTGGGAGCAGTACTTC.